This TCR beta chain was found in a study of T cells in women clearing cervical HPV infection. The table came from immunoSEQ multiplex PCR; TCRdb's copy has only in-frame clones and leaves some out. Across fewer than 40,000 clones, the top ten clones capture about 6.8% of the sample. The germline CDR1 and CDR2 sequences are SGDLS and YYNGEE. The CDR3 has 13 amino acids. Trimming took off 3 bases at V and 5 bases at J, with 9 bases between the two ends. A remark on this clone: The read is 3 residues too short to cover the CDR3 end, so that end is filled in from the germline J gene.

V gene TRBV9 combines with J gene TRBJ2-4; no firm D call. The sequenced sample was blood buffy coat. The receptor was isolated from a woman between 18 and 75 years old with a cervical HPV16 infection that either progressed to CIN3+ or cleared (not recorded which). CDR3: CASSDSIENIQYF. The DNA read from the CDR3 is TGTGCCAGCAGCGACAGCATAGAAAACATT. Using reference TRBV9 and TRBJ2-4 for the parts outside the CDR3, the full variable domain is DSGVTQTPKHLITATGQRVTLRCSPRSGDLSVYWYQQSLDQGLQFLIQYYNGEERAKGNILERFSAQQFPDLHSELNLSSLELGDSALYFCASSDSIENIQYFGAGTRLSVL.